This T cell receptor (beta chain) appears in the sequencing data of a study of PD-L1 blockade in urothelial cancer. Looking at the study overall: Patients initiated atezolizumab at some point between 2013 and 2015 at 1,200 mg intravenously every 3 weeks. Median T cell yield per blood sample was about 140,000 cells.

The assay was immunoSEQ multiplex PCR, and TCRdb's table has in-frame clones only and misses some. The sample lists about 45,000 clones; roughly four fifths were seen once. With 10 bases clipped from V and 2 bases from J, the junction kept 9 bases outside the gene matches. Germline V lookup: CDR1 MDHEN, CDR2 SYDVKM. CDR3 size: 14 residues. Indicated time point: peripheral blood 6 weeks after treatment start. The table lists this clone with a few counts. The clonotype comes from a man aged 55-75 years with urothelial cancer. The chain has TRBV28 and TRBJ2-7; 9 bases fit TRBD1. This specimen consisted of PBMCs, obtained around atezolizumab (anti-PD-L1) treatment. The CDR3 nucleotides read TGTGCCACCCAGCCGGGACAGGGCACCTACGAGCAGTACTTC. It codes for CATQPGQGTYEQYF.